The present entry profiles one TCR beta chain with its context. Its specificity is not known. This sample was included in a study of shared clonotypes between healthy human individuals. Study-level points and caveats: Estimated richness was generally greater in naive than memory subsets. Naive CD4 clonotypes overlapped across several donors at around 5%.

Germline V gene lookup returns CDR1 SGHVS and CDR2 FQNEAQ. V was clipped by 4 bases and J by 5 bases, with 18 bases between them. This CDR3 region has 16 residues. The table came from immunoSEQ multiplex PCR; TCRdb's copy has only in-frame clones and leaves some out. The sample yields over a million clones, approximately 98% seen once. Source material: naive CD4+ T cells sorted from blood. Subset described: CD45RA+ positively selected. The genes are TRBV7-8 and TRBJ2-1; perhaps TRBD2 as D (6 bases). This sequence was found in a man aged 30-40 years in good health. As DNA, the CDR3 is TGTGCCAGCAGCTGGGCGGGGTTCGACCGAGACAATGAGCAGTTCTTC. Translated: CASSWAGFDRDNEQFF. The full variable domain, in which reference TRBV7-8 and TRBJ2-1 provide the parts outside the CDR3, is GAGVSQSPRYKVAKRGQDVALRCDPISGHVSLFWYQQALGQGPEFLTYFQNEAQLDKSGLPSDRFFAERPEGSVSTLKIQRTQQEDSAVYLCASSWAGFDRDNEQFFGPGTRLTVL.